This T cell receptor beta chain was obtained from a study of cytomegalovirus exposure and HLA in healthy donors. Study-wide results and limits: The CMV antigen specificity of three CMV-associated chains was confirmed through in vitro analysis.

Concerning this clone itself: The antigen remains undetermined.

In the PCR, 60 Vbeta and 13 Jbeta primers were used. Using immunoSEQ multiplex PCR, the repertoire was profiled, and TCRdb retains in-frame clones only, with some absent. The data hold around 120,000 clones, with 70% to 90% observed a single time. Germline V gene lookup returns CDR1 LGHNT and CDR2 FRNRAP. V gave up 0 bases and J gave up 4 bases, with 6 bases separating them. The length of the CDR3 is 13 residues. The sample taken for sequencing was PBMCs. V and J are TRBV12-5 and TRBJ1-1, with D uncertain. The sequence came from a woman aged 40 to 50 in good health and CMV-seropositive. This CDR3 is CASGLVRGTEAFF. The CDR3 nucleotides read TGTGCTAGTGGTTTGGTACGGGGCACTGAAGCTTTCTTT.